The rows below give T cell receptor beta chains drawn from one sample of a study of cytomegalovirus exposure and HLA in healthy donors. The method was immunoSEQ multiplex PCR; TCRdb's version includes in-frame clones alone and lacks a portion of them. The data show roughly 150,000 clones, approximately 88% seen once. Sequenced material: PBMCs. The receptor source for this set is a woman younger than 35 in good health and CMV-seronegative. Each CDR3 is given with its conserved first and last residue. Each record gives: V gene, D gene, J gene, clone size, CDR3 protein, CDR3 DNA. The D gene is left open where the match is weak. The size of a clone is reported for some rows only, either as once, few or many, or as a class for expanded clones.

>TRBV7-9|-|TRBJ1-3|-
CASSLGGAGNTIYF
TGTGCCAGCAGCCTCGGGGGGGCTGGAAACACCATATATTTT
>TRBV28|-|TRBJ2-2|-
CASRTGTHPGGELFF
TGTGCCAGCAGGACCGGGACACACCCGGGCGGGGAGCTGTTTTTT
>TRBV30|-|TRBJ1-1|few
CAWGLNSRTDTEAFF
TGTGCCTGGGGGTTGAATAGCCGAACCGACACTGAAGCTTTCTTT
>TRBV7-9|-|TRBJ2-5|-
CASSFRETQYF
TGTGCCAGCAGTTTTCGAGAGACCCAGTACTTC
>TRBV7-9|TRBD1|TRBJ1-4|-
CSSSLYRWDRGTNEKLFF
TGTTCCAGCAGCTTATATAGATGGGACAGGGGAACTAATGAAAAACTGTTTTTT
>TRBV5-5|TRBD1|TRBJ1-2|-
CASSSTLTGDGYTF
TGTGCCAGCAGCTCCACCTTGACAGGGGACGGCTACACCTTC
>TRBV9|-|TRBJ2-7|-
CASSGDRTSYEQYF
TGTGCCAGCAGCGGTGACAGGACCTCCTACGAGCAGTACTTC
>TRBV18|-|TRBJ2-3|-
CASSPFHSTDTQYF
TGTGCCAGCTCACCGTTTCATAGCACAGATACGCAGTATTTT
>TRBV23-1|TRBD2|TRBJ2-7|-
CASSQRQLAGGTHEQYF
TGCGCCAGCAGTCAACGCCAACTAGCGGGGGGCACACACGAGCAGTACTTC
>TRBV28|-|TRBJ2-7|-
CASFRTGYEQYF
TGTGCCAGCTTTCGTACAGGGTACGAGCAGTACTTC
>TRBV29-1|TRBD1|TRBJ1-1|-
CSGRTGRNTEAFF
TGCAGCGGGAGGACAGGCAGAAACACTGAAGCCTTCTTT
>TRBV29-1|-|TRBJ1-2|medium-sized
CSVLIGVGYTF
TGCAGCGTGCTGATAGGGGTCGGCTACACCTTC
>TRBV6-5|TRBD1|TRBJ2-7|-
CASRPDRASSYEQYF
TGTGCCAGCAGACCCGACAGGGCTAGCTCCTACGAGCAGTACTTC
>TRBV29-1|-|TRBJ1-2|-
CSVLGRQAYGYTF
TGCAGCGTTTTAGGCCGACAGGCCTATGGCTACACCTTC
>TRBV7-9|TRBD1|TRBJ1-5|-
CASSHRGEGNQPQHF
TGTGCCAGCAGCCACAGGGGGGAGGGCAATCAGCCCCAGCATTTT
>TRBV4-1|-|TRBJ1-2|-
CASSQDRRVGYGYTF
TGCGCCAGCAGCCAAGATCGCAGGGTAGGGTATGGCTACACCTTC
>TRBV5-4|-|TRBJ2-1|-
CASSGAVGNEQFF
TGTGCCAGCAGCGGGGCGGTAGGCAATGAGCAGTTCTTC
>TRBV5-1|-|TRBJ1-1|-
CASSLWGSKEAFF
TGCGCCAGCAGCTTGTGGGGCAGTAAGGAAGCTTTCTTT
>TRBV5-1|-|TRBJ1-1|once
CASSSIQGRNTEAFF
TGCGCCAGCAGCTCCATCCAGGGGAGGAACACTGAAGCTTTCTTT
>TRBV6-5|TRBD1|TRBJ2-7|-
CATRQGLSYEQYF
TGTGCCACCCGACAGGGGCTCTCCTACGAGCAGTACTTC
>TRBV4-1|TRBD1|TRBJ1-1|-
CASSPTLTGVTEAFF
TGCGCCAGCAGCCCTACTCTTACAGGGGTCACTGAAGCTTTCTTT
>TRBV15|-|TRBJ2-2|-
CATSRDFSDTGELFF
TGTGCCACCAGCAGAGATTTTTCAGACACCGGGGAGCTGTTTTTT
>TRBV6-4|TRBD1|TRBJ1-2|once
CASSDSKQGRFGGYTF
TGTGCCAGCAGTGACTCGAAACAGGGGAGGTTCGGGGGCTACACCTTC
>TRBV27|-|TRBJ1-5|-
CASSPVSNSNQPQHF
TGTGCCAGCAGCCCGGTGTCGAATAGCAATCAGCCCCAGCATTTT
>TRBV4-1|-|TRBJ1-1|-
CASSQGAGEAFF
TGCGCCAGCAGCCAAGGGGCTGGGGAGGCTTTCTTT
>TRBV28|-|TRBJ1-3|few
CASGSRLSGNTIYF
TGTGCCAGCGGATCCAGGCTCTCTGGAAACACCATATATTTT
>TRBV5-1|TRBD2|TRBJ2-5|once
CASSSRTSPGSSIETQYF
TGCGCCAGCAGCTCCCGGACTAGCCCGGGAAGCTCTATAGAGACCCAGTACTTC
>TRBV5-1|-|TRBJ1-4|few
CASSPGGTNEKLFF
TGCGCCAGCAGCCCCGGGGGAACCAATGAAAAACTGTTTTTT
>TRBV6-4|TRBD2|TRBJ2-3|many
CASSDGLAGDTQYF
TGTGCCAGCAGTGACGGACTAGCAGGCGATACGCAGTATTTT
>TRBV5-1|-|TRBJ1-3|-
CASSPTGGNTIYF
TGCGCCAGCAGCCCGACAGGAGGAAACACCATATATTTT
>TRBV28|TRBD2|TRBJ2-1|-
CASSIRGGPDEQFF
TGTGCCAGCAGTATCCGGGGGGGCCCCGATGAGCAGTTCTTC
>TRBV30|-|TRBJ2-7|-
CAWGLSSYEQYF
TGTGCCTGGGGGCTGAGCTCCTACGAGCAGTACTTC
>TRBV18|TRBD1|TRBJ1-1|-
CASSRRTGSLDTEAFF
TGTGCCAGCTCCCGGCGGACAGGGAGTCTCGACACTGAAGCTTTCTTT
>TRBV7-7|-|TRBJ2-5|-
CASSLAGAETQYF
TGTGCCAGCAGCCTCGCGGGGGCAGAGACCCAGTACTTC
>TRBV9|-|TRBJ2-3|-
CASSVTGYTDTQYF
TGTGCCAGCAGCGTTACGGGATACACAGATACGCAGTATTTT
>TRBV10-3|-|TRBJ1-3|-
CAITRTGQGNTIYF
TGTGCCATCACTAGAACGGGACAAGGAAACACCATATATTTT
>TRBV6-5|-|TRBJ2-2|-
CASAWDTLGELFF
TGTGCCAGCGCCTGGGACACCCTCGGGGAGCTGTTTTTT
>TRBV29-1|TRBD1|TRBJ1-3|few
CSVPGQGNTIYF
TGCAGCGTTCCGGGACAGGGAAACACCATATATTTT
>TRBV19|TRBD1|TRBJ1-2|once
CATRTGGGVGGYTF
TGTGCCACTAGGACAGGGGGCGGTGTGGGAGGCTACACCTTC
>TRBV27|-|TRBJ1-1|-
CASRQGNKLAEAFF
TGTGCCAGCAGACAGGGAAATAAGTTAGCTGAAGCTTTCTTT
>TRBV30|-|TRBJ1-6|-
CAWRKLRLGGSASPLHF
TGTGCCTGGAGAAAGTTAAGATTAGGAGGTTCGGCTTCACCCCTCCACTTT
>TRBV10-1|-|TRBJ1-1|few
CASRMGANTEAFF
TGCGCCAGCAGGATGGGGGCGAACACTGAAGCTTTCTTT
>TRBV6-5|-|TRBJ1-1|few
CASYRNREKAFF
TGTGCCAGCTATCGGAACAGGGAGAAAGCTTTCTTT
>TRBV18|TRBD1|TRBJ1-2|-
CASSQAGTGPNYGYTF
TGTGCCAGCTCACAAGCCGGGACAGGTCCTAACTATGGCTACACCTTC
>TRBV21-1|-|TRBJ2-1|-
CASSWGLAHNEQFF
TGTGCCAGCAGCTGGGGACTAGCCCACAATGAGCAGTTCTTC
>TRBV5-1|-|TRBJ2-6|-
CASSLDWFPGLNGANVLTF
TGCGCCAGCAGCTTGGATTGGTTCCCAGGCCTAAATGGGGCCAACGTCCTGACTTTC
>TRBV18|-|TRBJ1-1|-
CASSPQVPGTEAFF
TGTGCCAGCTCACCACAGGTTCCGGGCACTGAAGCTTTCTTT
>TRBV5-1|-|TRBJ2-1|-
CASSSTGMTYNEQFF
TGCGCCAGCAGCTCGACAGGCATGACCTACAATGAGCAGTTCTTC